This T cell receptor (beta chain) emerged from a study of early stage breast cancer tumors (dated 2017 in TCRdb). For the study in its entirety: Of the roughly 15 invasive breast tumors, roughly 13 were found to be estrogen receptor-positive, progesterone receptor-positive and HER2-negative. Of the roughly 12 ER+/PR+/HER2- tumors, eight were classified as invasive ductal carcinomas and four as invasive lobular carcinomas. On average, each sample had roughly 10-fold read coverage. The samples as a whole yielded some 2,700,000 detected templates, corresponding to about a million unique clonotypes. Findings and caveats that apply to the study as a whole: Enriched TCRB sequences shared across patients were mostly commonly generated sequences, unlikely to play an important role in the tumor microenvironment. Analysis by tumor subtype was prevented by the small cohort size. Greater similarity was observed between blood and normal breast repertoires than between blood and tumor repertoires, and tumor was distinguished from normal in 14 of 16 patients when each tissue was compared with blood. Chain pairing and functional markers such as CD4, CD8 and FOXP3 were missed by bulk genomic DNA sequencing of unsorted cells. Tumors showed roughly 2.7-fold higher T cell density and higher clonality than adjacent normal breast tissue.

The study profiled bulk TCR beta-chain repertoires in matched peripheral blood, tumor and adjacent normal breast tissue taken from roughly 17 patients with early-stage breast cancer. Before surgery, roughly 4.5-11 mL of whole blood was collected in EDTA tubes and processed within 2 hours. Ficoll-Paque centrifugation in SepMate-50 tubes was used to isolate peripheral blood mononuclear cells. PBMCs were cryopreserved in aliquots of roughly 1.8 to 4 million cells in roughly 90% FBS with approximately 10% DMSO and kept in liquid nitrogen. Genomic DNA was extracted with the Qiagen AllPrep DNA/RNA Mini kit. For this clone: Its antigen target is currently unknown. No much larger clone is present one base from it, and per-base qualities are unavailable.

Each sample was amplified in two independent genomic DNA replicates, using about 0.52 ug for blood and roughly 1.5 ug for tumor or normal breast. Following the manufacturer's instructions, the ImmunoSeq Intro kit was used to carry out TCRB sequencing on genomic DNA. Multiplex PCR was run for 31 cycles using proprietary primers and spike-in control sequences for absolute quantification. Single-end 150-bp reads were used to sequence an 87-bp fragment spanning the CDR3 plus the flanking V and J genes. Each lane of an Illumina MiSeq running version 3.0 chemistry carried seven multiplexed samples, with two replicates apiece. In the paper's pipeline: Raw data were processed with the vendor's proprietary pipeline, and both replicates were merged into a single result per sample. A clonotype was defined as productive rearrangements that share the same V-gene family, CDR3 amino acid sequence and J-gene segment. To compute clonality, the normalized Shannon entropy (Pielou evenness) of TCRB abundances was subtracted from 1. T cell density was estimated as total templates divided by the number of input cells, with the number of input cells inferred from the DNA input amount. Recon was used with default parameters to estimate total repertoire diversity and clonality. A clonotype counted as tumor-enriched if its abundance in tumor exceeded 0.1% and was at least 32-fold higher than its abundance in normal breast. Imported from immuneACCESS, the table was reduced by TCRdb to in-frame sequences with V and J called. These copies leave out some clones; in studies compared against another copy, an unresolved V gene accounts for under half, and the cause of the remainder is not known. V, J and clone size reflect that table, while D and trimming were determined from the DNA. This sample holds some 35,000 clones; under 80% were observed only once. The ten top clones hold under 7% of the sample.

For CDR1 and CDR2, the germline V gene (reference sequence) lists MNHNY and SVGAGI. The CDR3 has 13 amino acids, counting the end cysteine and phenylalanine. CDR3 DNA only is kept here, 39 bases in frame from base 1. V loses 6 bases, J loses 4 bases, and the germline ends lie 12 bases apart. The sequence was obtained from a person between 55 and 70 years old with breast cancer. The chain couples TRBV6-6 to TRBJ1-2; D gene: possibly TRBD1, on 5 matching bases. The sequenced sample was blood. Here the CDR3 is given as CASREGMGYGYTF. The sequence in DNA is TGTGCCAGCAGGGAGGGGATGGGCTATGGCTACACCTTC.